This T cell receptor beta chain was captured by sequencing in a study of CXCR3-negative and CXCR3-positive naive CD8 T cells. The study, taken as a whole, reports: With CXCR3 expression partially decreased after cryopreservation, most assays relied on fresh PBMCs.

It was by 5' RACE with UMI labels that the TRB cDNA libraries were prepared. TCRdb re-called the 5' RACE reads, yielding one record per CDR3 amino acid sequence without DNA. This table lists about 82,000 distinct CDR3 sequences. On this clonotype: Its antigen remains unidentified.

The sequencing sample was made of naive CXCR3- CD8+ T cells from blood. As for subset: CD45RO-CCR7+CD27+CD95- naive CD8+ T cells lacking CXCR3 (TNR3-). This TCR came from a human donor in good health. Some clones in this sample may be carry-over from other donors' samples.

The CDR3 spells CASSYSEGVGEQYF. J is TRBJ2-7 and V is TRBV6-6; absent DNA, TCRdb's TRBD1 call cannot be checked. Germline assignment: CDR1 MNHNY and CDR2 SVGAGI (reference sequence). The CDR3 consists of 14 residues.